The 31 T cell receptor beta chains reported below all come from one sample, sequenced in a study of Ad26.COV2.S vaccination and SARS-CoV-2 variants. Profiling relied on immunoSEQ multiplex PCR, and the TCRdb table lists in-frame clones only, not all of them. The sample holds 450,000 to 550,000 clones; about 88% are singletons and the top ten take under 2%. Treatment meaning: some 20 received Ad26.COV2.S at low or high dose, single or two shots; 5 received placebo; per-sample allocation not given. Following the first vaccine or placebo injection, samples were taken on day 63. The material was peripheral blood, obtained in a trial of Ad26.COV2.S vaccine versus placebo. The receptors originated from a person aged 18-60 years who received the Ad26.COV2.S COVID-19 vaccine or a placebo.

CDR3 loop: CASSYGDALRETQYF. The CDR3 DNA sequence: TGTGCCAGCAGTTACGGGGACGCTTTACGGGAGACCCAGTACTTC. The V call is TRBV6-5, the J call TRBJ2-5; TRBD1 or TRBD2 may be the D gene (5 bases each). This CDR3 has 15 amino acids. Trimming removed 2 bases from V and 5 bases from J, with 15 bases in between. The germline V gene has CDR1 MNHEY and CDR2 SVGAGI.

V and J are TRBV19 and TRBJ2-7; 7 bases align to TRBD1. Trimming removed 5 bases from V and 2 bases from J; junction bases left unmatched: 6. This CDR3 contains 14 residues. The V gene's germline CDR1 is LNHDA and CDR2 SQIVND (reference sequence). CDR3 nucleotide sequence: TGTGCCAGTAGTCACAGGGGACCTACCTACGAGCAGTACTTC. Its protein is CASSHRGPTYEQYF.

The V gene is TRBV20-1, the J gene TRBJ1-1; D ambiguous. The CDR3 has 10 residues. Trimming cost V 0 bases and J 8 bases, with 4 bases left between them. The germline V gene encodes CDR1 DFQATT and CDR2 SNEGSKA (reference sequence). CDR3 bases: TGCAGTGCTAGAGATGGGGAAGCTTTCTTT. This translates into CSARDGEAFF.

This clone was detected only once. The chain recombines TRBV7-2 with TRBJ2-7, with TRBD2 identical over 11 bases. V trimming: 6 bases; J trimming: 2 bases; junction bases outside the gene matches: 3. CDR1 and CDR2 (germline): SGHTA, FQGNSA. The CDR3 covers 14 residues. CDR3 protein: CASSHSGGAYEQYF. CDR3 coding DNA: TGTGCCAGCAGTCATAGCGGGGGGGCCTACGAGCAGTACTTC.

The chain combines TRBV10-1 with TRBJ1-1; 12 bases fit TRBD1. Germline CDR1 and CDR2: WNHNN and SYGVQD (reference sequence). The CDR3 runs 17 residues. V dropped 5 bases and J dropped 5; count of bases not matched to a gene: 12. The CDR3 coding sequence is TGCGCCAGCAGTTCTTTCCCGGGACAGGGGGCGAGGACTGAAGCTTTCTTT. Protein product: CASSSFPGQGARTEAFF.

The CDR3 spells CASSREETQYF. The CDR3 DNA reads as TGTGCCAGCAGCCGTGAAGAGACCCAGTACTTC. This chain connects TRBV5-4 to TRBJ2-5; D call uncertain. Germline V CDR1 and CDR2: SGHNT, YYREEE (reference sequence). Trimming stripped 4 bases from V and 3 bases from J, with 4 bases between. The CDR3 contains 11 residues.

This clone was detected a few times. The chain carries TRBV19 and TRBJ1-5, with 8 positions matching TRBD1. Germline trimming cut 0 bases from V and 4 bases from J; bases unmatched to any gene: 11. CDR3 length: 18 amino acids. Germline V gene lookup returns CDR1 LNHDA and CDR2 SQIVND (reference sequence). The CDR3: CASSIDLSQGVRNQPQHF. DNA for the CDR3: TGTGCCAGTAGTATAGATCTGTCACAGGGGGTGAGGAATCAGCCCCAGCATTTT.

This chain links TRBV29-1 with TRBJ1-1; TRBD1 matches at 7 bases. Germline V gives CDR1 SQVTM, CDR2 ANQGSEA. The CDR3 has 13 amino acids. The V and J ends lost 6 bases and 4 bases, in that order; junction bases with no gene match: 8. As DNA, the CDR3 is TGCAGCGTGACAGGGATCATGAGCACTGAAGCTTTCTTT. This sequence encodes CSVTGIMSTEAFF.

V and J are TRBV2 and TRBJ2-3; TRBD2 matches at 7 bases. V shed 10 bases and J 1 base; nucleotides not matched to a gene: 8. Germline V gives CDR1 SNHLY, CDR2 FYNNEI. This CDR3 spans 14 amino acids. CDR3: CATKRDYGTDTQYF. The DNA of the CDR3 is TGTGCCACTAAACGGGACTATGGCACAGATACGCAGTATTTT.

This clone was picked up a small number of times. The chain links TRBV6-6 to TRBJ1-5; D unclear. CDR1 and CDR2 (germline): MNHNY, SVGAGI (reference sequence). Trimming removed 5 bases from V and 0 bases from J, with 8 bases in between. This CDR3 is built from 14 residues. CDR3 amino acids: CASSQDYSNQPQHF. CDR3 coding DNA: TGTGCCAGCAGTCAGGATTATAGCAATCAGCCCCAGCATTTT.

This clone was observed once. The chain couples TRBV7-8 to TRBJ1-1, with D possibly being TRBD1 (6 bases). Germline lookup yields CDR1 SGHVS and CDR2 FQNEAQ. Trimming took 3 bases from V and 5 from J, leaving 16 bases between them. The CDR3 spans 15 residues. The CDR3 reads CASSFMTGVRTEAFF. The CDR3 DNA reads TGTGCCAGCAGCTTTATGACAGGAGTAAGGACTGAAGCTTTCTTT.

V and J are TRBV11-1 and TRBJ1-4, with D hard to call. This CDR3 comprises 15 residues. Germline V gene data show CDR1 as SGHAT and CDR2 as FQDESV (reference sequence). The V gene lost 0 bases and the J gene lost 0 bases, with 5 bases spanning the gap. CDR3 sequence reads: CASSLADATNEKLFF. The CDR3 DNA follows: TGTGCCAGCAGCTTAGCGGATGCAACTAATGAAAAACTGTTTTTT.

The table lists this clone with a count of one. The V call is TRBV7-3, the J call TRBJ2-1; D assignment may be TRBD1 or TRBD2 (5 bases each). The CDR3 loop spans 16 amino acids. Germline V gene lookup returns CDR1 SGHTA and CDR2 FQGTGA. V lost 6 bases, J lost 5 bases, and 20 bases lay in between. CDR3 in DNA: TGTGCCAGCAGTGAGGGACCGTTTGGTTACCACAATGAGCAGTTCTTC. This encodes CASSEGPFGYHNEQFF.

J is TRBJ2-3 and V is TRBV27; 9 nucleotides align to TRBD1. The CDR3 is 14 residues long. J lost 3 bases, V lost 6 bases, and 4 bases had no gene match. Per the germline V gene, CDR1 is MNHEY and CDR2 is SMNVEV (reference sequence). CDR3: CASRGQGWTDTQYF. The CDR3 nucleotides are TGTGCCAGCAGAGGACAGGGGTGGACAGATACGCAGTATTTT.

The chain recombines TRBV6-5 with TRBJ1-4; D is ambiguous. The CDR3 totals 15 residues. The germline CDR1 and CDR2 sequences are MNHEY and SVGAGI. Trimming stripped 6 bases from V and 0 bases from J, with 11 bases between. This CDR3 is CASSRTRATNEKLFF. Here the CDR3 DNA reads TGTGCCAGCAGCCGAACACGGGCAACTAATGAAAAACTGTTTTTT.

CDR3 in amino acids: CASSLMGAANEKLFF. Written as DNA, the CDR3 is TGTGCCAGCAGTTTAATGGGGGCGGCTAATGAAAAACTGTTTTTT. The chain couples TRBV28 to TRBJ1-4; a weak D match, TRBD1 (6 bases). Germline V gene data show CDR1 as MDHEN and CDR2 as SYDVKM. CDR3 length: 15 amino acids. Trimming took off 2 bases at V and 3 bases at J, with 10 bases between the two ends. Combining the CDR3 with reference TRBV28 and TRBJ1-4 gives the whole variable domain DVKVTQSSRYLVKRTGEKVFLECVQDMDHENMFWYRQDPGLGLRLIYFSYDVKMKEKGDIPEGYSVSREKKERFSLILESASTNQTSMYLCASSLMGAANEKLFFGSGTQLSVL.

This clone was seen a single time. The J gene is TRBJ1-1, the V gene TRBV7-9; tentatively, D is TRBD1 (6 bases). Trimming left V 5 bases short and J 8 bases short, with 15 bases between. CDR3 length equals 13 residues. Germline loops: CDR1 SEHNR, CDR2 FQNEAQ (reference sequence). The CDR3 DNA is TGTGCCAGCAGCCAGGAGGGGGGACGAGAAGCTTTCTTT. Translating it yields CASSQEGGREAFF.

On this clone itself: Other DNA sequences in the same sample also yield this CDR3. The rearrangement uses TRBV27 and TRBJ1-3; 10 bases agree with TRBD1. Germline V gene lookup returns CDR1 MNHEY and CDR2 SMNVEV (reference sequence). The CDR3 covers 15 residues. Germline trimming cut 4 bases from V and 7 bases from J; bases unmatched to any gene: 7. CDR3 region: CASSSTGGPGNTIYF. The CDR3 DNA sequence: TGTGCCAGCAGTTCGACAGGGGGCCCGGGGAACACCATATATTTT.

This clone showed up just a few times. V usage is TRBV2 and J usage is TRBJ1-6; D unclear. Germline V gene sequence: CDR1 SNHLY, CDR2 FYNNEI. The CDR3 covers 17 residues. V was trimmed by 5 bases and J by 0 bases, leaving 14 bases between them. The CDR3 loop reads CASSLDGPSSYNSPLHF. The CDR3 DNA sequence: TGTGCCAGCAGTCTCGACGGACCCAGCTCCTATAATTCACCCCTCCACTTT.

The V and J genes are TRBV28 and TRBJ1-4; 7 nucleotides align to TRBD1. CDR3 length equals 15 residues. The trim removed 4 bases at V and 4 bases at J, leaving 6 bases unmatched. CDR1 and CDR2 (germline): MDHEN, SYDVKM. CDR3: CASSSPGQINEKLFF. CDR3 DNA: TGTGCCAGCAGTTCACCGGGACAGATTAATGAAAAACTGTTTTTT.

The chain links TRBV10-2 to TRBJ1-5; TRBD1 matches 7 bases. The germline CDR1 and CDR2 sequences are WSHSY and SAAADI. The CDR3 loop spans 16 amino acids. Trimming took 4 bases from V and 6 from J; bases not matched to a gene: 12. CDR3 nucleotide sequence: TGCGCCAGCAGTGCACCGACAGGGATAGGCGGTCAGCCCCAGCATTTT. Protein sequence: CASSAPTGIGGQPQHF.

The chain carries TRBV6-5 and TRBJ2-7; 11 nucleotides agree with TRBD1. Germline V CDR1 and CDR2: MNHEY, SVGAGI. The CDR3 is 15 amino acids. The V segment lost 4 bases and the J segment 3 bases; nucleotides outside the gene matches: 5. DNA for the CDR3: TGTGCCAGCAGTTCCGGGACAGGGGGATTCTACGAGCAGTACTTC. Translating gives CASSSGTGGFYEQYF.

The chain joins TRBV4-3 to TRBJ1-1; D perhaps matches TRBD1 (5 bases). V lost 0 bases, J lost 5 bases, and 31 bases lay in between. Germline CDR1 is LGHNA and CDR2 is YSLEER. The CDR3 is made up of 21 amino acids. The CDR3 region is CASSQDINLRSIGASRTEAFF. The DNA of the CDR3 is TGCGCCAGCAGCCAAGATATTAATCTTAGGTCGATAGGGGCCTCGAGAACTGAAGCTTTCTTT.

V and J are TRBV5-4 and TRBJ2-3, with D maybe TRBD2 (5 bases). The CDR3 is 15 amino acids. Germline V gives CDR1 SGHNT, CDR2 YYREEE (reference sequence). With 3 bases removed from V and 4 bases from J, the gap between germline ends came to 15 bases. The CDR3 reads CASSSSGDGPDTQYF. CDR3 nucleotide sequence: TGTGCCAGCAGCTCGTCCGGGGATGGGCCAGATACGCAGTATTTT.

The rearrangement uses TRBV6-2 or TRBV6-3 and TRBJ2-7, with a possible D match to TRBD2 (5 bases). V lost 6 bases, J lost 7 bases, and 19 bases lay in between. This CDR3 has 14 amino acids. Looked up from germline, CDR1 is MNHEY and CDR2 is SVGEGT. This CDR3 is CASSLSSGKLEQYF. CDR3 nucleotide sequence: TGTGCCAGCAGCCTGAGCTCGGGGAAACTAGAGCAGTACTTC.

This clone came up once. CDR3 protein: CASSPPGGSYEQYF. DNA of the CDR3: TGTGCCAGCAGCCCCCCAGGCGGGAGCTACGAGCAGTACTTC. The chain uses TRBV11-2 and TRBJ2-7; TRBD2 matches at 7 bases. J was trimmed by 3 bases and V by 5 bases; bases with no gene match: 7. CDR1 is SGHAT and CDR2 is FQNNGV in the germline V gene. This CDR3 region has 14 residues.

The V call is TRBV3-1 (or the pseudogene TRBV3-2), the J call TRBJ2-2; D is unresolved. V lost 2 bases and J 3 bases, leaving 10 bases between the germline ends. The CDR3 runs 15 residues. From germline, CDR1 is LGHDT and CDR2 YNNKEL (reference sequence). In DNA form, the CDR3 reads TGTGCCAGCAGCCAATCCAGGTTCTACACCGGGGAGCTGTTTTTT. It codes for CASSQSRFYTGELFF.

The chain carries TRBV24-1 and TRBJ2-4; either TRBD1 or TRBD2 may supply D (5 bases each). CDR1 is KGHDR, CDR2 SFDVKD, per germline. The CDR3 runs to 14 residues. V was trimmed by 7 bases and J by 5 bases, leaving 14 bases between them. The CDR3: CATSQTGGENIQYF. As DNA, the CDR3 is TGTGCCACCAGCCAAACAGGAGGTGAAAACATTCAGTACTTC.

The V gene is TRBV4-2, the J gene TRBJ2-5; either TRBD1 or TRBD2 may fit D (5 bases each). The CDR3 runs to 15 residues. V was trimmed by 2 bases and J by 1 base, leaving 11 bases between them. In germline, CDR1 is LGHNA, CDR2 YNFKEQ. CDR3 nucleotides: TGTGCCAGCAGCCAATCGGGACGATTCCAAGAGACCCAGTACTTC. Encoded protein: CASSQSGRFQETQYF.

The chain combines TRBV7-2 with TRBJ1-1, with D tentatively TRBD1 (6 bases). The CDR3 is made up of 16 amino acids. Germline V gene sequence: CDR1 SGHTA, CDR2 FQGNSA. Trimming cost V 5 bases and J 0 bases, with 16 bases left between them. CDR3 bases: TGTGCCAGCAGCCCTCCAACAGGGCCCGTGAACACTGAAGCTTTCTTT. Encoded protein: CASSPPTGPVNTEAFF.

The chain uses TRBV3-1 (or the pseudogene TRBV3-2) and TRBJ1-5; TRBD1 matches at 7 bases. This CDR3 is built from 16 residues. Germline CDR1 and CDR2: LGHDT and YNNKEL (reference sequence). V lost 1 base, J lost 7 bases, and 10 bases stayed unmatched. CDR3 region: CASSQGIRGNLQPQHF. The CDR3 DNA sequence: TGTGCCAGCAGCCAAGGCATCAGGGGGAATTTGCAGCCCCAGCATTTT.